The 23 T cell receptor beta chains reported below all come from one sample, sequenced in a study of a mutant IDH1 vaccine in newly diagnosed glioma. The assay was immunoSEQ multiplex PCR, and TCRdb's table has in-frame clones only and misses some. The sample consists of tens of thousands of clones, around 75% of them appearing once. Specified time point: week 47, end of study. Mutant IDH1 20-mer peptide, at 300 ug, made up each vaccine dose, with topical imiquimod. The antigens of these receptors remain unknown. The sequencing here drew on PBMCs, taken from a glioma patient whose treatment included an IDH1 peptide vaccine. Every receptor here comes from a man aged 45-60 years with glioma.

V is TRBV5-1 and J is TRBJ1-1, with D maybe TRBD1 (6 bases). Germline CDR1 and CDR2: SGHRS and YFSETQ. The CDR3 has 15 amino acids. V was clipped by 4 bases and J by 0 bases, with 13 bases between them. The CDR3 spells CASSIATGMNTEAFF. CDR3 sequence (DNA): TGCGCCAGCAGCATCGCGACAGGCATGAACACTGAAGCTTTCTTT.

The chain has TRBV18 and TRBJ1-1; D unclear. The germline gives CDR1 KGHSH, CDR2 LQKENI. V shed 5 bases and J shed 1 base, with 8 bases lying between them. This CDR3 comprises 13 residues. CDR3 nucleotides: TGTGCCAGCTCAACGGCGGAGAACACTGAAGCTTTCTTT. Translated, it gives CASSTAENTEAFF.

The chain uses TRBV25-1 and TRBJ1-4, with TRBD1 identical over 8 bases. CDR1 and CDR2 (germline): MGHDK, SYGVNS. The CDR3 length is 15 residues. After removal of 6 bases from V and 6 bases from J, the junction contained 9 bases not matched to a gene. CDR3 sequence (DNA): TGTGCCAGCAGAGACACTGGACAGGGATATGAAAAACTGTTTTTT. It translates to CASRDTGQGYEKLFF.

The chain links TRBV7-2 to TRBJ2-7; no firm D call. Trimming removed 3 bases at V and 0 bases at J, with 12 bases between. The CDR3 runs to 15 residues. CDR1 and CDR2 (germline): SGHTA, FQGNSA. The chain's CDR3 is CASSLNSLSSYEQYF. Here the CDR3 DNA reads TGTGCCAGCAGCTTGAACAGCCTGAGCTCCTACGAGCAGTACTTC.

The CDR3 reads CASTLPGTGGQQYF. CDR3 sequence (DNA): TGCGCCAGCACCCTCCCCGGGACAGGGGGGCAGCAGTACTTC. The rearrangement links TRBV5-1 to TRBJ2-7; 11 nucleotides match TRBD1. The CDR3 covers 14 residues. The V gene end was trimmed by 6 bases and the J gene end by 8 bases; junction bases not matched to a gene: 10. Germline CDR1 reads SGHRS; CDR2 reads YFSETQ.

This clone was detected once. V usage is TRBV19 and J usage is TRBJ2-1; D is uncertain. Trimming stripped 3 bases from V and 5 bases from J, with 5 bases between. Germline CDR1 reads LNHDA; CDR2 reads SQIVND (reference sequence). The CDR3 length is 12 residues. CDR3 DNA sequence: TGTGCCAGTAGTATCTCTAACAATGAGCAGTTCTTC. Translation: CASSISNNEQFF.

The chain couples TRBV4-2 to TRBJ1-2; no reliable D call. The V end was cut by 0 bases, the J end by 5 bases, with 13 bases between. Per the germline V gene, CDR1 is LGHNA and CDR2 is YNFKEQ. This CDR3 comprises 15 residues. The CDR3 region is CASSQDMTAFYGYTF. The CDR3 nucleotides read TGTGCCAGCAGCCAAGATATGACGGCCTTTTATGGCTACACCTTC.

This chain joins TRBV9 and TRBJ1-5; D ambiguous. CDR1 and CDR2 (germline): SGDLS, YYNGEE. This CDR3 is built from 13 residues. V shed 0 bases and J shed 5 bases, with 6 bases lying between them. CDR3 sequence: CASSVDWDQPQHF. CDR3 nucleotides: TGTGCCAGCAGCGTAGATTGGGATCAGCCCCAGCATTTT.

The chain is built from TRBV7-8 and TRBJ2-7; D call uncertain. The V end lost 3 bases, the J end lost 2 bases, and 11 bases lay between the germline ends. This CDR3 region has 14 residues. CDR1 and CDR2 from the germline V gene are SGHVS and FQNEAQ. CDR3 in amino acids: CASSLRFTTYEQYF. In DNA, the CDR3 is TGTGCCAGCAGCTTGCGGTTTACTACCTACGAGCAGTACTTC.

The chain joins TRBV20-1 to TRBJ1-2; no clear D gene. Per germline, CDR1 DFQATT and CDR2 SNEGSKA (reference sequence). CDR3 length: 8 residues. CDR3 sequence: CTPDGYTF. The DNA of the CDR3 is TGCACCCCTGATGGCTACACCTTC.

V usage is TRBV4-1 and J usage is TRBJ2-2, with 14 bases matching TRBD2. This CDR3 has 17 amino acids. V lost 4 bases and J lost 4; bases outside the gene matches: 5. Per germline, CDR1 MGHRA and CDR2 YSYEKL. CDR3 DNA: TGCGCCAGCAGCCCCCGACTAGCGGGGGGGGGCACCGGGGAGCTGTTTTTT. The encoded protein is CASSPRLAGGGTGELFF.

The CDR3 loop reads CAISDSYEQYF. The CDR3 DNA reads as TGTGCCATCAGTGATTCCTACGAGCAGTACTTC. The gene calls are TRBV10-3 and TRBJ2-7; D remains ambiguous. V was cut by 3 bases and J by 1 base, with 1 base left in between. In germline, CDR1 is ENHRY, CDR2 SYGVKD. The CDR3 is 11 residues long.

This clone was counted once. V usage is TRBV19 and J usage is TRBJ1-2; D unresolved. The V and J ends lost 5 bases and 5 bases respectively, with 12 bases between them. CDR3 length: 13 amino acids. Germline V CDR1 and CDR2: LNHDA, SQIVND (reference sequence). This CDR3 reads CASSLDQTYGYTF. As DNA, the CDR3 is TGTGCCAGTAGTTTGGACCAGACTTATGGCTACACCTTC.

This chain uses TRBV4-1 with TRBJ2-1; a weak D match, TRBD2 (5 bases). This CDR3 has 13 amino acids. Between the trimmed V and J ends, which lost 5 bases and 6 bases, there was a span of 11 bases. CDR1 MGHRA and CDR2 YSYEKL come from the germline V gene. This chain's CDR3 is CASSKVGINEQFF. CDR3 sequence (DNA): TGCGCCAGCAGCAAAGTCGGGATCAATGAGCAGTTCTTC.

The chain combines TRBV29-1 with TRBJ2-2; D is possibly TRBD1 (6 bases). Germline CDR1 is SQVTM and CDR2 is ANQGSEA. The CDR3 consists of 13 residues. V was trimmed by 7 bases and J by 4 bases, leaving 13 bases between them. The CDR3 is CSGYTGFTGELFF. CDR3 DNA sequence: TGCAGCGGCTATACAGGGTTCACCGGGGAGCTGTTTTTT.

The CDR3: CASSLVQRSSGANVLTF. CDR3 bases: TGCGCCAGCAGCTTGGTCCAGAGGAGCTCTGGGGCCAACGTCCTGACTTTC. This chain connects TRBV5-1 to TRBJ2-6; no firm D call. Deletions cut 0 bases from V and 0 bases from J, with 10 bases between. This CDR3 spans 17 amino acids. Germline loops: CDR1 SGHRS, CDR2 YFSETQ.

The chain couples TRBV9 to TRBJ2-5, with TRBD2 matching over 9 bases. Per the germline V gene, CDR1 is SGDLS and CDR2 is YYNGEE. This CDR3 is built from 15 residues. The V gene end was trimmed by 1 base and the J gene end by 4 bases; junction bases not matched to a gene: 5. In DNA form, the CDR3 reads TGTGCCAGCAGCGTACGTCCAGCGGGGGGAGAGACCCAGTACTTC. Translating it yields CASSVRPAGGETQYF.

This chain connects TRBV30 to TRBJ1-3, with D perhaps matching TRBD1 (6 bases). The CDR3 runs to 14 residues. The V gene's germline CDR1 is GTSNPN and CDR2 SVGIG (reference sequence). The V end lost 3 bases, the J end lost 0 bases, and 9 bases lay between the germline ends. The CDR3, as DNA: TGTGCCTGGAGCCAGGGGACCTCTGGAAACACCATATATTTT. Its translation is CAWSQGTSGNTIYF.

The chain carries TRBV5-1 and TRBJ2-1, with TRBD2 identical over 7 bases. CDR3 length: 16 amino acids. Germline V lookup: CDR1 SGHRS, CDR2 YFSETQ. V trimming: 0 bases; J trimming: 7 bases; junction bases outside the gene matches: 10. CDR3: CASSLEGVGGRNEQFF. In DNA form, the CDR3 reads TGCGCCAGCAGCTTGGAGGGTGTGGGGGGGAGGAATGAGCAGTTCTTC. The whole variable domain, filled in from reference TRBV5-1 and TRBJ2-1, reads KAGVTQTPRYLIKTRGQQVTLSCSPISGHRSVSWYQQTPGQGLQFLFEYFSETQRNKGNFPGRFSGRQFSNSRSEMNVSTLELGDSALYLCASSLEGVGGRNEQFFGPGTRLTVL.

This chain connects TRBV5-1 to TRBJ2-3; TRBD1 agrees at 8 bases. The CDR3 runs 15 residues. The ends lost 0 bases at V and 1 base at J; junction bases unmatched: 1. Germline-derived CDR1 and CDR2 are SGHRS and YFSETQ. CDR3 loop: CASSLGTGRTDTQYF. In DNA, the CDR3 is TGCGCCAGCAGCTTGGGGACAGGGCGCACAGATACGCAGTATTTT.

V usage is TRBV9 and J usage is TRBJ2-3; D is perhaps TRBD1 (5 bases). V lost 1 base and J lost 0, with 12 bases in between. The CDR3 extends over 16 amino acids. Per germline, CDR1 SGDLS and CDR2 YYNGEE. CDR3 nucleotides: TGTGCCAGCAGCGTAAAAGGGGTTCCTAGCACAGATACGCAGTATTTT. Translation: CASSVKGVPSTDTQYF.

This clone was recorded a few times. CDR3 region: CASSRTPGGDTEAFF. Written as DNA, the CDR3 is TGCGCCAGCAGCCGGACCCCAGGGGGGGACACTGAAGCTTTCTTT. The chain has TRBV5-1 and TRBJ1-1, with 7 bases lining up with TRBD1. The CDR3 totals 15 residues. Germline trimming cut 4 bases from V and 3 bases from J; bases unmatched to any gene: 9. Per germline, CDR1 SGHRS and CDR2 YFSETQ.

The chain has TRBV18 and TRBJ2-2; D is unclear. CDR1 is KGHSH and CDR2 is LQKENI in the germline V gene. V shed 4 bases and J shed 6 bases, with 9 bases lying between them. This CDR3 has 13 amino acids. Here the CDR3 reads CASSLDRAGELFF. DNA of the CDR3: TGTGCCAGCTCACTTGACCGGGCCGGGGAGCTGTTTTTT.